This T cell receptor (beta chain) appears in the sequencing data of a study of T cell responses to AZD1222 COVID-19 vaccine. Study context: Second-dose recipients at about 4 or about 12 weeks were treated as one pooled group. Whole-study results and caveats: Two doses of AZD1222 preceded a rise in Spike-specific TCR breadth and depth. Repertoires were obtained only post-peak T cell response. Seropositive at baseline were only a handful of AZD1222 recipients.

Sequencing used immunoSEQ multiplex PCR; TCRdb keeps in-frame clones, though not all of them. The data hold some 150,000 clones, with roughly nine tenths observed a single time. There are 16 residues in the CDR3. CDR1 is SGHDN and CDR2 is FVKESK in the germline V gene. V was cut by 1 base and J by 7 bases, with 17 bases left in between. Of note for this clone: Its antigen is still unknown.

V gene TRBV14 combines with J gene TRBJ2-1; D may be TRBD2 (5 bases). This receptor was identified in an adult in good health. The sample was peripheral blood, taken on day 0 of AZD1222 vaccination. This chain's CDR3 is CASSQGKTRDGNEQFF. The DNA for the CDR3 is TGTGCCAGCAGCCAAGGGAAGACCCGGGATGGGAATGAGCAGTTCTTC. The full variable domain, with the rest looked up from reference TRBV14 and TRBJ2-1, is EAGVTQFPSHSVIEKGQTVTLRCDPISGHDNLYWYRRVMGKEIKFLLHFVKESKQDESGMPNNRFLAERTGGTYSTLKVQPAELEDSGVYFCASSQGKTRDGNEQFFGPGTRLTVL.